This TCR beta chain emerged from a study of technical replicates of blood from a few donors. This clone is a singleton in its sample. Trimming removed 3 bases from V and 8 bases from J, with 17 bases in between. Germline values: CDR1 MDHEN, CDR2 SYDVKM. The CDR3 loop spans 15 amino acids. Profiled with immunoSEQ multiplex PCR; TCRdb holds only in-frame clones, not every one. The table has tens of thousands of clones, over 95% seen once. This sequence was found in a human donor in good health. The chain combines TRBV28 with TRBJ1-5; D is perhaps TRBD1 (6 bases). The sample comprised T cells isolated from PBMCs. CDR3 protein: CASSFAGTQIEPQHF. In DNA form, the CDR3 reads TGTGCCAGCAGTTTTGCCGGGACACAGATTGAGCCCCAGCATTTT.